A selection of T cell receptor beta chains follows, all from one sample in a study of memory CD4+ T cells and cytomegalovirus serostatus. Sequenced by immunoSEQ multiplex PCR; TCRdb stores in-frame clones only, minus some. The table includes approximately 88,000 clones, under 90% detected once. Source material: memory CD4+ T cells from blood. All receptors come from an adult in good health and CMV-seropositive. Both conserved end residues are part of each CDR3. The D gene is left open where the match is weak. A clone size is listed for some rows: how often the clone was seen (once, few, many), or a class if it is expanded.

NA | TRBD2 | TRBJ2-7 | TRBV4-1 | CASSRTSGIGGYEQYF | TGCGCCAGCAGTCGGACTAGCGGGATCGGGGGCTACGAACAGTACTTC
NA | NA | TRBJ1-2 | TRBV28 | CASSSPGRSNYGYTF | TGTGCCAGCAGTTCCCCTGGACGGTCTAACTATGGCTACACCTTC
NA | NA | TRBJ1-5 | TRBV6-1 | CASSDRVRGQPQHF | TGTGCCAGCAGTGATCGGGTGAGAGGTCAGCCCCAGCATTTT
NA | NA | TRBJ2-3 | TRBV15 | CATSREADPTDTQYF | TGTGCCACCAGCAGAGAGGCGGACCCCACAGATACGCAGTATTTT
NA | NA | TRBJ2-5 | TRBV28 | CASSLGKEETQYF | TGTGCCAGCAGTTTGGGCAAAGAAGAGACCCAGTACTTC
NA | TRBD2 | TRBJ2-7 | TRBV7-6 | CASSLGAAGGTYEQYF | TGTGCCAGCAGCTTAGGAGCCGCGGGAGGGACCTACGAGCAGTACTTC
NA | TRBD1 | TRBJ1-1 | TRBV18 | CASSRGQGDFEAFF | TGTGCCAGCTCCCGCGGACAGGGAGACTTTGAAGCTTTCTTT
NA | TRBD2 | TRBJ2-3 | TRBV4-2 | CASSQGVRGTSGGGETDTQYF | TGTGCCAGCAGCCAAGGTGTAAGGGGGACTAGCGGGGGGGGAGAAACAGATACGCAGTATTTT
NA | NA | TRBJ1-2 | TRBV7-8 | CASSPRGSYGYTF | TGTGCCAGCAGCCCGCGGGGTAGCTATGGCTACACCTTC
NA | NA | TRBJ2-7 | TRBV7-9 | CASSAQGSYEQYF | TGTGCCAGCAGCGCCCAGGGGTCCTACGAGCAGTACTTC
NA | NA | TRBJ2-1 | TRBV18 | CASSHRQRSSYNEQFF | TGTGCCAGCTCACATAGACAGAGGAGCTCCTACAATGAGCAGTTCTTC
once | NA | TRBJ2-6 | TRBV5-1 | CASSFQGGSGANVLTF | TGCGCCAGCAGCTTTCAGGGTGGGTCTGGGGCCAACGTCCTGACTTTC
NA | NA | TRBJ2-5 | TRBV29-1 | CSVDSGGTQETQYF | TGCAGCGTTGACAGCGGAGGGACTCAAGAGACCCAGTACTTC
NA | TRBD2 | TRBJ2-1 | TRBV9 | CASSAQTSRSEQFF | TGTGCCAGCAGCGCCCAGACTAGCCGTAGTGAGCAGTTCTTC
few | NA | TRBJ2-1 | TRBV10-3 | CAISEPGARERNEQFF | TGTGCCATCAGTGAGCCCGGGGCAAGGGAACGGAATGAGCAGTTCTTC
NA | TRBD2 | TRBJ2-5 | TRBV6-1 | CASSRLAGGETQYF | TGTGCCAGCAGTCGACTAGCGGGAGGCGAGACCCAGTACTTC
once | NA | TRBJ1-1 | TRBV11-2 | CASSSTRETEAFF | TGTGCCAGCAGCTCGACCAGGGAAACTGAAGCTTTCTTT
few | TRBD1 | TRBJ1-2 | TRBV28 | CASSLKGGGGYTF | TGTGCCAGCAGTTTGAAAGGGGGCGGTGGCTACACCTTC
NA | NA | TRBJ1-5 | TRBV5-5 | CASSLYPGQPQHF | TGTGCCAGCAGCTTGTACCCGGGCCAGCCCCAGCATTTT
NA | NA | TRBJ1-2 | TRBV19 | CASSIRLGGHLTNYGYTF | TGTGCCAGTAGTATAAGGCTTGGGGGCCACCTCACTAACTATGGCTACACCTTC
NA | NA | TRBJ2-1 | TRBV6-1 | CAALGRKSYNEQFF | TGTGCCGCTTTGGGGAGGAAATCCTACAATGAGCAGTTCTTC
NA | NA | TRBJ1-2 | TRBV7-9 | CASSPGANYGYTF | TGTGCCAGCAGCCCCGGGGCAAACTATGGCTACACCTTC
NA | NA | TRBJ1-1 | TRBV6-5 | CASTWGEDTEAFF | TGTGCCAGCACCTGGGGGGAGGACACTGAAGCTTTCTTT
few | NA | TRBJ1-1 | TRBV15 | CATSNVAEAFF | TGTGCCACCTCTAACGTCGCTGAAGCTTTCTTT
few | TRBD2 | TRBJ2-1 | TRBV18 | CASSRGTSGRGEQFF | TGTGCCAGCTCACGAGGGACTAGCGGGAGGGGTGAGCAGTTCTTC
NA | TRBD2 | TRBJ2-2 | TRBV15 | CATSRDILVAGGSGELFF | TGTGCCACCAGCAGAGATATTTTGGTAGCGGGAGGTTCCGGGGAGCTGTTTTTT
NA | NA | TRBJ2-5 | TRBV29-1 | CSVESPGKETQYF | TGCAGCGTTGAGTCCCCGGGAAAGGAGACCCAGTACTTC
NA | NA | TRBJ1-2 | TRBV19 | CASSMGDGLYGYTF | TGTGCCAGTAGTATGGGGGACGGCCTCTATGGCTACACCTTC
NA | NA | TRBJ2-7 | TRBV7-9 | CASSARGSPYEQYF | TGTGCCAGCAGCGCCAGGGGTTCCCCCTACGAGCAGTACTTC
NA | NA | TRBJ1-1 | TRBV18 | CASSPPGGYTEAFF | TGTGCCAGCTCACCACCGGGAGGATACACTGAAGCTTTCTTT
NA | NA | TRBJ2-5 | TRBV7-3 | CASSFSGQETQYF | TGTGCCAGCAGCTTTAGCGGTCAAGAGACCCAGTACTTC
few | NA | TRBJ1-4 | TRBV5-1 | CASSPYGANNEKLFF | TGCGCCAGCAGCCCCTATGGGGCGAATAATGAAAAACTGTTTTTT
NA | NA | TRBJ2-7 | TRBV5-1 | CASSLGYRAEQYF | TGCGCCAGCAGCTTGGGCTACAGGGCCGAGCAGTACTTC
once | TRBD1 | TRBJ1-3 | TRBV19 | CASRTPGTGGASEGNTIYF | TGTGCCAGTAGAACCCCCGGGACAGGGGGCGCGAGTGAAGGAAACACCATATATTTT
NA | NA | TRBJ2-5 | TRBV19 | CASTISWGETQYF | TGTGCCAGTACCATATCTTGGGGGGAGACCCAGTACTTC
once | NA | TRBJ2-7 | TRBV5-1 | CASSLYSSLGYEQYF | TGCGCCAGCAGCTTGTATAGCTCCTTAGGGTACGAGCAGTACTTC
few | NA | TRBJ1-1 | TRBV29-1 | CSGQGQVNTEAFF | TGCAGCGGCCAGGGACAAGTGAACACTGAAGCTTTCTTT
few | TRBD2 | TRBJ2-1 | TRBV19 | CAISRGRRAYNEQFF | TGTGCCATTTCCCGCGGGAGAAGAGCCTACAATGAGCAGTTCTTC